This TCR beta chain was profiled in a study of shared T cell receptors in the human thymus. This table comes from immunoSEQ multiplex PCR, and its TCRdb copy is limited to in-frame clones, with some not included. The sample records over 350,000 clones, approximately 95% being singletons. Material for sequencing was thymocytes. The clonotype originates from a human donor.

CDR3: CASSYLPRGNTEAFF. CDR3 DNA sequence: TGTGCCAGCAGTTATCTCCCCCGGGGGAACACTGAAGCTTTCTTT. The chain couples TRBV27 to TRBJ1-1; D remains unclear. CDR1 and CDR2 from the germline V gene are MNHEY and SMNVEV (reference sequence). The CDR3 loop spans 15 amino acids. The ends were cut back, 4 bases at V and 1 base at J, with 13 bases in the middle.